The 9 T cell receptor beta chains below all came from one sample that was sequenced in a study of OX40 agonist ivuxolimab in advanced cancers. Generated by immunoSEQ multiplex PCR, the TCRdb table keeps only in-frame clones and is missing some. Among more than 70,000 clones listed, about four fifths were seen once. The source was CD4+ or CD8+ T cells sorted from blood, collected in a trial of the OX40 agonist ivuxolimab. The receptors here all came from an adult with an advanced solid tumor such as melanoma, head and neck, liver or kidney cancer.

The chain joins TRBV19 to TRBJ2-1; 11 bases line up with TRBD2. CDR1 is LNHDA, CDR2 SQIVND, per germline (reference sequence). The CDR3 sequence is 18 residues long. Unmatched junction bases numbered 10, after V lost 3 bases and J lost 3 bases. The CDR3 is CASSIAGLAGHLYNEQFF. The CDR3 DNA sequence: TGTGCCAGTAGTATTGCAGGACTAGCGGGCCACCTCTACAATGAGCAGTTCTTC.

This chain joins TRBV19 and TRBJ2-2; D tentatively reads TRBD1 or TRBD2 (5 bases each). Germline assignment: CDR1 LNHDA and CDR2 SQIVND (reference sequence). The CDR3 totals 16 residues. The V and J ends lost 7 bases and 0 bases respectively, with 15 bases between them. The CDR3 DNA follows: TGTGCCAGTACCCCGAGGGGCCCCGCGAACACCGGGGAGCTGTTTTTT. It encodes CASTPRGPANTGELFF.

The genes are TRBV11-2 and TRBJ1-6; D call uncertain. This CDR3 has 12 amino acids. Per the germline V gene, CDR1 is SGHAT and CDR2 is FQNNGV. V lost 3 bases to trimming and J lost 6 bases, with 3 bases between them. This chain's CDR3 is CASSFTNSPLHF. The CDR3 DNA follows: TGTGCCAGCAGCTTTACTAATTCACCCCTCCACTTT.

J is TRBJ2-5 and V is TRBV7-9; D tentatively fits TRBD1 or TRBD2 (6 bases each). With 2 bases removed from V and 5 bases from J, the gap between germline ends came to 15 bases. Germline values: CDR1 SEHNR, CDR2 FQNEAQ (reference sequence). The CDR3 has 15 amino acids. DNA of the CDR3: TGTGCCAGCAGCTTAAACCTAGGGGGGTGGGAGACCCAGTACTTC. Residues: CASSLNLGGWETQYF.

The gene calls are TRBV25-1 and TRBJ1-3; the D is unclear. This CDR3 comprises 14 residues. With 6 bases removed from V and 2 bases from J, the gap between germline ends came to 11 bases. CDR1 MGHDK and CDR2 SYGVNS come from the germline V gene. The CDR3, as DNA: TGTGCCAGCAGCCGAACGGGGACTGGAAACACCATATATTTT. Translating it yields CASSRTGTGNTIYF.

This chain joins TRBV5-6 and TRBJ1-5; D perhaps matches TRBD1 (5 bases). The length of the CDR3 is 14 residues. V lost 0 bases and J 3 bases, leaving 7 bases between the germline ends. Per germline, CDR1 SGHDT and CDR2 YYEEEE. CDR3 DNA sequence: TGTGCCAGCAGCTTGGGACAGTACAATCAGCCCCAGCATTTT. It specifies CASSLGQYNQPQHF.

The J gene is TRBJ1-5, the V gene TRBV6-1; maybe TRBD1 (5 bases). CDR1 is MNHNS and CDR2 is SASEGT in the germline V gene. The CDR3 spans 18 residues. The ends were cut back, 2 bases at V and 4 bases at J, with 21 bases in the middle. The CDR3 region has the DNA TGTGCCAGCAGTGAATACAGGCAGGTTCCTCGGCCGAATCAGCCCCAGCATTTT. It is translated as CASSEYRQVPRPNQPQHF.

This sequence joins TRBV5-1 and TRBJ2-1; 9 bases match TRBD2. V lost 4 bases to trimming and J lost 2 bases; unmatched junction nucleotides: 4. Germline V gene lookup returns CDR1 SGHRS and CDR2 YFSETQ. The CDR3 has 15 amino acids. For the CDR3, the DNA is TGCGCCAGCAGCCTGGGACTAGCTCCCTACAATGAGCAGTTCTTC. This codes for CASSLGLAPYNEQFF.

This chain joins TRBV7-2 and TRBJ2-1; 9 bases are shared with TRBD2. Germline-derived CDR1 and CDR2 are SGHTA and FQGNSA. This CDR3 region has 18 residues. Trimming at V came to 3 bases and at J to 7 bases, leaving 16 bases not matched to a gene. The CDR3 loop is CASSLIDSGGGVRNEQFF. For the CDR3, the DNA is TGTGCCAGCAGCTTGATTGATAGCGGGGGCGGGGTACGGAATGAGCAGTTCTTC.